These 20 T cell receptor beta chains share one sample of origin, sequenced in a study of shared clonotypes between healthy human individuals. Profiled with immunoSEQ multiplex PCR; TCRdb holds only in-frame clones, not every one. The sample shows just over 2,000,000 clones, about 95% of them seen only once. Terminally differentiated effector memory CD45RA+ cells were excluded from the naive CD8 cells, which were CD45RO-negative and positively selected for CCR7. The material sequenced was naive CD8+ T cells sorted from blood. The source of these receptors is a man in his late teens or twenties in good health.

This chain joins TRBV19 and TRBJ2-3, with D perhaps matching TRBD1 (7 bases). Germline CDR1 is LNHDA and CDR2 is SQIVND (reference sequence). The CDR3 loop spans 17 amino acids. Trimming took 7 bases from V and 1 from J, leaving 21 bases between them. The CDR3 loop is CASMGGQVISGTDTQYF. CDR3 DNA sequence: TGTGCCAGTATGGGAGGACAGGTGATTAGTGGCACAGATACGCAGTATTTT.

The chain recombines TRBV5-1 with TRBJ2-3, with 10 bases lining up with TRBD2. Germline V gene lookup returns CDR1 SGHRS and CDR2 YFSETQ. V lost 3 bases and J lost 0; bases outside the gene matches: 10. This CDR3 region has 18 residues. The DNA for the CDR3 is TGCGCCAGCAGCTCAATAGCGGGGGGACCTCCTAGCACAGATACGCAGTATTTT. This gives the protein CASSSIAGGPPSTDTQYF.

The rearrangement uses TRBV2 and TRBJ1-6; TRBD1 might be the D (5 bases). This CDR3 is built from 15 residues. Trimming took 7 bases from V and 8 from J, leaving 18 bases between them. CDR1 and CDR2 (germline): SNHLY, FYNNEI. CDR3 in DNA: TGTGCCAGCACCGAGCCGGGGGTGGGGGATTCACCCCTCCACTTT. It codes for CASTEPGVGDSPLHF.

As to this clone: The sample contains more than one DNA sequence encoding this CDR3. The chain recombines TRBV7-9 with TRBJ1-2; TRBD1 is a possible D gene (5 bases). The CDR3 loop spans 13 amino acids. The germline V gene encodes CDR1 SEHNR and CDR2 FQNEAQ (reference sequence). Between the trimmed V and J ends, which lost 2 bases and 3 bases, there was a span of 7 bases. The CDR3, as DNA: TGTGCCAGCAGCTTACAGGGCGACTATGGCTACACCTTC. This sequence encodes CASSLQGDYGYTF. Supplemented by reference TRBV7-9 and TRBJ1-2, the full variable domain reads DTGVSQNPRHKITKRGQNVTFRCDPISEHNRLYWYRQTLGQGPEFLTYFQNEAQLEKSRLLSDRFSAERPKGSFSTLEIQRTEQGDSAMYLCASSLQGDYGYTFGSGTRLTVV.

The chain combines TRBV29-1 with TRBJ2-7; weak D call: TRBD2 (6 bases). The CDR3 totals 12 residues. Germline loops: CDR1 SQVTM, CDR2 ANQGSEA. Trimming cost V 7 bases and J 6 bases, with 16 bases left between them. The CDR3 DNA is TGCAGCGCCACGCCGGGGGAAGGCGAGCAGTACTTC. Translation gives CSATPGEGEQYF.

This clone occurred once. The J gene is TRBJ1-1, the V gene TRBV19; TRBD1 matches at 8 bases. V shed 5 bases, J shed 4 bases, and the junction held 9 bases outside the gene matches. CDR3 length equals 15 residues. Germline CDR1 is LNHDA and CDR2 is SQIVND (reference sequence). This CDR3 reads CASSAGQGLGTEAFF. The CDR3 region has the DNA TGTGCCAGTAGTGCCGGACAGGGTTTGGGCACTGAAGCTTTCTTT. The variable domain in full, with the rest retrieved from reference TRBV19 and TRBJ1-1, is DGGITQSPKYLFRKEGQNVTLSCEQNLNHDAMYWYRQDPGQGLRLIYYSQIVNDFQKGDIAEGYSVSREKKESFPLTVTSAQKNPTAFYLCASSAGQGLGTEAFFGQGTRLTVV.

The CDR3: CASRRTGSARYGYTF. As DNA, the CDR3 is TGTGCCAGCAGGAGGACAGGTTCCGCCCGCTATGGCTACACCTTC. This sequence joins TRBV6-6 and TRBJ1-2, with 7 bases fitting TRBD1. In germline, CDR1 is MNHNY, CDR2 SVGAGI (reference sequence). After removal of 6 bases from V and 4 bases from J, the junction contained 11 bases not matched to a gene. The CDR3 contains 15 residues.

The chain recombines TRBV10-2 with TRBJ2-2; no clear D gene. The CDR3 consists of 12 residues. V gave up 9 bases and J gave up 5 bases, with 10 bases separating them. Per germline, CDR1 WSHSY and CDR2 SAAADI. The CDR3 sequence is CASYSLTGELFF. The CDR3 region has the DNA TGCGCCAGTTACAGTCTTACCGGGGAGCTGTTTTTT.

The rearrangement joins TRBV7-9 to TRBJ2-7; D remains unclear. V lost 0 bases and J lost 1, with 13 bases in between. CDR1 is SEHNR and CDR2 is FQNEAQ in the germline V gene (reference sequence). The CDR3 consists of 16 residues. The CDR3 is CASSLAVGVTSYEQYF. In nucleotides, the CDR3 is TGTGCCAGCAGCTTAGCGGTTGGAGTAACATCCTACGAGCAGTACTTC.

The chain recombines TRBV4-3 with TRBJ1-6, with D maybe TRBD1 (5 bases). This CDR3 contains 15 residues. Deletions cut 1 base from V and 10 bases from J, with 14 bases between. Germline CDR1 reads LGHNA; CDR2 reads YSLEER. The CDR3 loop is CASSQVYQGYSPLHF. The CDR3 bases are TGCGCCAGCAGCCAAGTTTATCAGGGATACTCACCCCTCCACTTT.

The genes are TRBV5-5 and TRBJ1-1; no clear D. This CDR3 spans 15 amino acids. The ends were cut back, 1 base at V and 6 bases at J, with 16 bases in the middle. CDR1 and CDR2 (germline): SGHKS, YYEKEE (reference sequence). The CDR3 sequence: CASSLNPAVLAEAFF. The CDR3 DNA sequence: TGTGCCAGCAGCTTGAACCCGGCGGTTCTTGCTGAAGCTTTCTTT.

J is TRBJ1-5 and V is TRBV4-2; 9 nucleotides match TRBD1. Unmatched junction bases numbered 3, after V lost 0 bases and J lost 6 bases. Germline V CDR1 and CDR2: LGHNA, YNFKEQ. The CDR3 is 15 amino acids. The chain's CDR3 is CASSQEQGAGQPQHF. CDR3 coding DNA: TGTGCCAGCAGCCAAGAACAGGGGGCAGGTCAGCCCCAGCATTTT.

This sequence joins TRBV6-5 and TRBJ2-7; 11 bases line up with TRBD1. Trimming removed 0 bases from V and 3 bases from J; junction bases left unmatched: 4. This CDR3 contains 16 residues. Per germline, CDR1 MNHEY and CDR2 SVGAGI. The CDR3 DNA is TGTGCCAGCAGTTACTCGAGTGGGACAGGGGGCTACGAGCAGTACTTC. Its protein is CASSYSSGTGGYEQYF.

V is TRBV15 and J is TRBJ2-5; 13 positions match TRBD2. The J segment lost 6 bases and the V segment lost 5 bases, leaving 9 bases of the junction unmatched. The CDR3 loop spans 16 amino acids. Germline lookup yields CDR1 LNHNV and CDR2 YYDKDF (reference sequence). CDR3 in DNA: TGTGCCACCAGCTCGGGGACTAGCGGGAAATCAAAGACCCAGTACTTC. This gives the protein CATSSGTSGKSKTQYF.

V and J are TRBV7-9 and TRBJ1-2; D gene ambiguous. The germline gives CDR1 SEHNR, CDR2 FQNEAQ (reference sequence). CDR3 length equals 14 residues. The V and J ends lost 1 base and 6 bases respectively, with 12 bases between them. CDR3 nucleotide sequence: TGTGCCAGCAGCTTAGGGGCGGGAGTCCATGGCTACACCTTC. Residues: CASSLGAGVHGYTF.

The chain has TRBV7-9 and TRBJ2-7, with 9 bases that match TRBD1. Losses at the gene ends were 4 bases for V and 6 bases for J; bases not matched to a gene: 16. The germline V gene has CDR1 SEHNR and CDR2 FQNEAQ (reference sequence). This CDR3 is built from 17 residues. CDR3 coding DNA: TGTGCCAGCAGCTCGGCGGGAGAAGGGCGACAGGGGGGCGAGCAGTACTTC. This encodes CASSSAGEGRQGGEQYF. The full variable domain, completed using reference TRBV7-9 and TRBJ2-7, is DTGVSQNPRHKITKRGQNVTFRCDPISEHNRLYWYRQTLGQGPEFLTYFQNEAQLEKSRLLSDRFSAERPKGSFSTLEIQRTEQGDSAMYLCASSSAGEGRQGGEQYFGPGTRLTVT.

The gene calls are TRBV27 and TRBJ2-1, with D perhaps matching TRBD1 or TRBD2 (5 bases each). In germline, CDR1 is MNHEY, CDR2 SMNVEV (reference sequence). The CDR3 spans 17 residues. V lost 0 bases to trimming and J lost 4 bases, with 16 bases between them. The CDR3 sequence: CASSLSPGTGFYNEQFF. The CDR3, as DNA: TGTGCCAGCAGTTTATCCCCGGGGACGGGGTTTTACAATGAGCAGTTCTTC.

The chain combines TRBV28 with TRBJ1-2, with 7 positions matching TRBD1. CDR3 length equals 14 residues. Germline V lookup: CDR1 MDHEN, CDR2 SYDVKM. Trimming removed 4 bases from V and 4 bases from J; junction bases left unmatched: 6. CDR3 sequence: CASSSLGQIYGYTF. The CDR3 nucleotides read TGTGCCAGCAGTTCCCTGGGACAGATCTATGGCTACACCTTC.

The chain recombines TRBV6-1 with TRBJ2-3; 10 bases are shared with TRBD1. The CDR3 length is 18 residues. V lost 2 bases and J lost 6; bases outside the gene matches: 14. The germline V gene encodes CDR1 MNHNS and CDR2 SASEGT. The CDR3 loop is CASSELGPGTGEGDTQYF. Written as DNA, the CDR3 is TGTGCCAGCAGTGAATTGGGGCCGGGGACAGGGGAAGGGGATACGCAGTATTTT.

The V gene is TRBV7-9, the J gene TRBJ1-2; the D gene is possibly TRBD1 (5 bases). Trimming removed 2 bases from V and 6 bases from J, with 16 bases in between. The CDR3 runs 15 residues. CDR1 is SEHNR and CDR2 is FQNEAQ in the germline V gene (reference sequence). The CDR3 DNA reads as TGTGCCAGCAGCTTACCCCTGGGGGGAGAGGATGGCTACACCTTC. Translated, it gives CASSLPLGGEDGYTF.